What follows is one T cell receptor (beta chain) and its context. A few counts support this clonotype. This clone's antigen is unknown. Base qualities are not recorded, but no much larger clone differs from it by a single base. This entry belongs to a study of blood T cells in healthy people across ages (dated by TCRdb to 2014 to 2015). Background for the entire study: In model experiments, roughly one uniquely barcoded TCR beta cDNA molecule per two T cells was captured by template switching. Two additional independent replicas of 1 million unique cDNA reads from the same blood draw were analyzed for two donors (one aged 18 to 30 and one aged 80 or older). Four age groups were formed from the donors: young (average roughly 15 years), middle-aged (approximately 40), aged (around 62) and long-lived (more than 75). To avoid experimental bias, donors of different ages were spread randomly across the sequencing lanes. Using deep sequencing normalized with unique cDNA molecular identifiers, the study measured how TCR beta repertoire diversity changes with age. Beyond this particular receptor, the publication reports: Estimates of total diversity based on one million sequenced T cells were considered lower bounds and underestimates. Observed TCR beta diversity correlated strongly with the percentage of naive T cells measured by flow cytometry. Because profiling used bulk unsorted PBMCs, naive and antigen-experienced compartments could not be compared conclusively. Observed TCR beta diversity per million T cells fell roughly linearly with age, and a significant reduction was already apparent by age around 39. The CMV infection status of donors was not known, potentially confounding age-related changes in expanded clonotypes. Compared with the aged group, more naive CD4+ T cells, fewer expanded clones and increased TCR diversity were shown by the long-lived group, suggesting age selection.

The library was generated by 5' RACE. Sequencing took place on an Illumina HiSeq 2500. A second PCR of about 6 to 11 cycles was performed with a sample-barcoded 5' primer and a J-beta primer mix. Each TCR beta cDNA molecule received a unique molecular identifier from a template-switch 5' adaptor carrying 12 random nucleotides. Each sample yielded at least 2.5 million CDR3-containing paired-end reads. The Mint cDNA synthesis kit, primed by a TRBC-specific oligonucleotide, was used to synthesize first-strand cDNA from all RNA. After uracil-DNA glycosylase treatment, a first 18-cycle PCR used universal primers M1SS and BC2_uni_R on all cDNA. The source study handled its data this way. Each sample was normalized by randomly selecting 1 million high-quality reads, each carrying a distinct molecular identifier. Reads sharing molecular identifiers were discarded rather than binned into consensus sequences. MiTCR, set to a Q25 quality threshold and the strictest error-elimination algorithm, was used for CDR3 identification, clonotype clustering and error correction. Lower-bound total TCR beta diversity was estimated with a nonparametric unseen species model using Euler transformation. The raw public reads went through TCRdb reprocessing: fastp at Q25, MiXCR clone calling, in-frame beta chains kept. Rows with one shared CDR3 protein collapse into an entry with the most common genes and DNA. What appears here as the V and J calls and clone size reflects TCRdb's work, not the paper's. The sample yields 450,000 to 700,000 distinct CDR3 sequences; roughly a quarter were counted once. About 18% of the sample goes to the ten largest clones.

The roughly 39 donors, aged roughly 6 to 95 years, were systemically healthy Caucasian individuals from Russia. Each donor gave about 9.2 milliliters of peripheral blood, drawn into EDTA-treated Vacutainer tubes. PBMCs were isolated by Ficoll-Paque density-gradient centrifugation, with at least 6 million obtained per sample. Total RNA was extracted from PBMCs with Trizol reagent, with at least 6 micrograms obtained per sample. For every donor, flow cytometry on a PBMC aliquot measured the percentage of naive CD45RAhigh/CD27high T cells. Its CDR3 holds 15 amino acids, cysteine through phenylalanine. The read is trimmed to its CDR3 DNA, 45 bases read in frame from base 1. V sheds 2 bases and J sheds 5 bases, leaving 16 bases between their ends. CDR1 SQVTM and CDR2 ANQGSEA are derived from the germline V gene.

Sample: blood. Rearrangement joined TRBV29-1 to TRBJ1-3, with no confident D gene call. The clonotype comes from a woman in her sixties or seventies in good health. Here is the DNA: TGCAGCGTTGAACCCCTGCAGCACGCTAGAAACACCATATATTTT. Translation gives CSVEPLQHARNTIYF.